Presented here are 32 T cell receptor beta chains from one specimen sequenced in a study of blood T cell repertoires in COVID-19. Libraries were prepared by immunoSEQ multiplex PCR; TCRdb keeps only in-frame clonotypes and omits some of them. The repertoire consists of about 83,000 clones, with about 88% occurring once and the leading ten covering roughly 8%. Sequencing input: peripheral blood. Every receptor here comes from a man older than 75 with active or convalescent COVID-19.

The chain carries TRBV10-3 and TRBJ2-5, with 14 bases fitting TRBD2. CDR1 and CDR2 (germline): ENHRY, SYGVKD. The length of the CDR3 is 18 residues. V trimming: 5 bases; J trimming: 2 bases; junction bases outside the gene matches: 10. The CDR3: CAISKTSGGAIEQETQYF. In nucleotides, the CDR3 is TGTGCCATCAGTAAGACTAGCGGGGGGGCAATAGAGCAAGAGACCCAGTACTTC.

V and J are TRBV18 and TRBJ1-4; D uncertain. The germline gives CDR1 KGHSH, CDR2 LQKENI. The CDR3 has 18 residues. Trimming removed 1 base from V and 8 bases from J, with 23 bases in between. The CDR3, as DNA: TGTGCCAGCTCACCACTTTCCCTCGGAGGCGGCGGAGGGGAAAAACTGTTTTTT. This gives the protein CASSPLSLGGGGGEKLFF.

The rearrangement links TRBV6-1 to TRBJ1-5; 12 bases are a match to TRBD1. Trimming at V came to 6 bases and at J to 0 bases, leaving 18 bases not matched to a gene. CDR3 size: 21 residues. Germline V gene data show CDR1 as MNHNS and CDR2 as SASEGT. CDR3: CASREKGPGQGAWGSNQPQHF. CDR3 DNA: TGTGCCAGCAGGGAAAAGGGACCGGGACAGGGGGCTTGGGGTAGCAATCAGCCCCAGCATTTT.

This clone was observed a single time. The V and J genes are TRBV4-1 and TRBJ1-1; 9 nucleotides agree with TRBD1. CDR3 length: 15 amino acids. V shed 2 bases and J 1 base; nucleotides not matched to a gene: 2. CDR1 is MGHRA and CDR2 is YSYEKL in the germline V gene. For the CDR3, the DNA is TGCGCCAGCAGCCAATTACAGGGGGCGAACACTGAAGCTTTCTTT. Translation: CASSQLQGANTEAFF.

This rearrangement joins TRBV5-1 to TRBJ2-3; 15 positions agree with TRBD2. This CDR3 is built from 16 residues. From germline, CDR1 is SGHRS and CDR2 YFSETQ. V lost 0 bases, J lost 9 bases, and 5 bases stayed unmatched. The CDR3 protein is CASSLGGLAGGETQYF. For the CDR3, the DNA is TGCGCCAGCAGCTTGGGCGGACTAGCGGGAGGGGAAACGCAGTATTTT.

Worth noting for this clone: The junction does not match germline at one end; this may be a read error. CDR3 amino acids: CATSRATTSGTGYNGQFF. The CDR3 DNA follows: TGTGCCACCAGCAGAGCAACTACCTCCGGGACAGGGTACAATGGGCAGTTCTTC. The genes are TRBV15 and TRBJ2-1; TRBD1 matches 9 bases. This CDR3 contains 18 residues. The germline V gene has CDR1 LNHNV and CDR2 YYDKDF (reference sequence). The complete variable domain, with remaining parts taken from reference TRBV15 and TRBJ2-1, reads DAMVIQNPRYQVTQFGKPVTLSCSQTLNHNVMYWYQQKSSQAPKLLFHYYDKDFNNEADTPDNFQSRRPNTSFCFLDIRSPGLGDTAMYLCATSRATTSGTGYNGQFFGPGTRLTVL.

This rearrangement joins TRBV2 to TRBJ2-7, with no clear D. CDR3 size: 12 residues. The V gene lost 5 bases and the J gene lost 2 bases, with 7 bases spanning the gap. Germline V gene lookup returns CDR1 SNHLY and CDR2 FYNNEI. CDR3 protein: CASSPDTYEQYV. The DNA of the CDR3 is TGTGCCAGCAGTCCCGACACCTACGAGCAGTACGTC.

This chain uses TRBV5-1 with TRBJ1-5, with a tentative D call TRBD1 (5 bases). Trimming cost V 0 bases and J 1 base, with 8 bases left between them. Germline V gene data show CDR1 as SGHRS and CDR2 as YFSETQ. This CDR3 comprises 15 residues. The CDR3 is CASSLGAGSNQPQHF. The CDR3 region has the DNA TGCGCCAGCAGCTTGGGTGCAGGGAGCAATCAGCCCCAGCATTTT.

The chain links TRBV11-3 to TRBJ2-1, with 13 nucleotides matching TRBD2. Germline lookup yields CDR1 SGHNT and CDR2 YENEEA. V was pared by 5 bases and J by 6 bases, with 4 bases of the junction left unmatched. The CDR3 sequence is 15 residues long. The CDR3 coding sequence is TGTGCCAGCAGCCCCGGACTAGCGGGGGCCAATGAGCAGTTCTTC. The encoded protein is CASSPGLAGANEQFF.

The genes are TRBV5-4 and TRBJ1-2; 12 nucleotides agree with TRBD1. V shed 4 bases and J 8 bases; nucleotides not matched to a gene: 6. The CDR3 loop spans 14 amino acids. The germline CDR1 and CDR2 sequences are SGHNT and YYREEE (reference sequence). CDR3 residues: CASSVGQGASGYTF. Here the CDR3 DNA reads TGTGCCAGCAGCGTGGGACAGGGGGCGTCGGGCTACACCTTC.

The chain uses TRBV9 and TRBJ1-3; D gene uncertain. Germline-derived CDR1 and CDR2 are SGDLS and YYNGEE. V dropped 2 bases and J dropped 0 bases, with 6 bases sitting between them. This CDR3 has 14 amino acids. In nucleotides, the CDR3 is TGTGCCAGCAGCGTCAGTTCCTCTGGAAACACCATATATTTT. It is translated as CASSVSSSGNTIYF.

This clone was counted once. V is TRBV3-1 (or the pseudogene TRBV3-2) and J is TRBJ2-3, with 10 bases matching TRBD2. Per germline, CDR1 LGHDT and CDR2 YNNKEL (reference sequence). The J segment lost 6 bases and the V segment lost 1 base, leaving 7 bases of the junction unmatched. CDR3 length equals 16 residues. The chain's CDR3 is CASSQARLAGKDTQYF. The CDR3 nucleotides are TGTGCCAGCAGCCAAGCCCGACTAGCGGGTAAGGATACGCAGTATTTT.

V is TRBV18 and J is TRBJ2-5; 11 bases agree with TRBD1. CDR1 and CDR2 from the germline V gene are KGHSH and LQKENI. CDR3 length: 16 residues. With V trimmed by 6 bases and J by 4 bases, 10 bases remained unmatched. This CDR3 is CASSHRGQGAGETQYF. CDR3 coding DNA: TGTGCCAGCTCTCACCGTGGACAGGGGGCCGGAGAGACCCAGTACTTC.

This rearrangement joins TRBV11-3 to TRBJ2-3; the D gene is possibly TRBD1 (6 bases). V lost 5 bases and J lost 7, with 13 bases in between. The germline CDR1 and CDR2 sequences are SGHNT and YENEEA. The CDR3 has 13 residues. The CDR3: CASSLDRGNTQYF. The CDR3 DNA reads TGTGCCAGCAGCCTGGACAGAGGCAATACGCAGTATTTT.

The V gene is TRBV2, the J gene TRBJ2-5; D is perhaps TRBD2 (6 bases). CDR1 and CDR2 (germline): SNHLY, FYNNEI. V lost 2 bases and J 0 bases, leaving 13 bases between the germline ends. The CDR3 covers 16 residues. DNA for the CDR3: TGTGCCAGCAGTGAATTTGGCGGGGTGTACCAAGAGACCCAGTACTTC. It codes for CASSEFGGVYQETQYF.

The V and J genes are TRBV5-4 and TRBJ1-3, with 9 positions matching TRBD1. The V gene end was trimmed by 2 bases and the J gene end by 6 bases; junction bases not matched to a gene: 6. This CDR3 has 15 amino acids. Looked up from germline, CDR1 is SGHNT and CDR2 is YYREEE (reference sequence). CDR3 residues: CASSLQQGAENTIYF. For the CDR3, the DNA is TGTGCCAGCAGCTTACAACAGGGGGCGGAAAACACCATATATTTT.

This chain links TRBV7-9 with TRBJ1-5; 7 bases match TRBD1. V shed 5 bases and J 4 bases; nucleotides not matched to a gene: 8. The CDR3 loop spans 15 amino acids. Germline CDR1 reads SEHNR; CDR2 reads FQNEAQ (reference sequence). CDR3 in DNA: TGTGCCAGCAGCCGCGAGGGACAGCCAAATCAGCCCCAGCATTTT. Protein product: CASSREGQPNQPQHF.

This chain uses TRBV24-1 with TRBJ2-1; 10 bases fit TRBD1. V lost 4 bases and J lost 7; bases outside the gene matches: 15. The CDR3 has 18 residues. Germline values: CDR1 KGHDR, CDR2 SFDVKD. This CDR3 reads CATSETDRGLYSGNEQFF. The CDR3 region has the DNA TGTGCCACCAGTGAGACCGACAGGGGGCTATATTCTGGGAATGAGCAGTTCTTC.

This chain links TRBV7-9 with TRBJ2-7; a weak D match, TRBD2 (5 bases). The CDR3 runs 13 residues. Germline V gives CDR1 SEHNR, CDR2 FQNEAQ (reference sequence). The V end lost 0 bases, the J end lost 5 bases, and 8 bases lay between the germline ends. This CDR3 reads CASSLADWDEQYV. Written as DNA, the CDR3 is TGTGCCAGCAGCTTAGCGGACTGGGACGAGCAGTACGTC.

The chain joins TRBV5-6 to TRBJ2-6; a weak D match, TRBD1 (6 bases). The CDR3 runs 17 residues. CDR1 and CDR2 (germline): SGHDT, YYEEEE. V lost 2 bases to trimming and J lost 2 bases, with 14 bases between them. The CDR3 spells CASSFLMGAPGANVLTF. CDR3 DNA: TGTGCCAGCAGCTTCCTGATGGGGGCGCCTGGGGCCAACGTCCTGACTTTC.

The chain links TRBV7-2 to TRBJ2-5; 8 bases fit TRBD2. V gave up 2 bases and J gave up 5 bases; unmatched junction bases: 10. Germline assignment: CDR1 SGHTA and CDR2 FQGNSA. The CDR3 is made up of 16 amino acids. CDR3 protein: CASSLSPSGGKETQYF. The CDR3 bases are TGTGCCAGCAGCTTATCCCCGAGCGGGGGTAAGGAGACCCAGTACTTC.

The chain has TRBV5-4 and TRBJ2-2, with 9 bases that match TRBD1. Germline CDR1 is SGHNT and CDR2 is YYREEE (reference sequence). The CDR3 is made up of 16 amino acids. The V gene end was trimmed by 3 bases and the J gene end by 5 bases; junction bases not matched to a gene: 8. As DNA, the CDR3 is TGTGCCAGCAGCTCCCCGGGACAGGGAAAGACCGGGGAGCTGTTTTTT. It encodes CASSSPGQGKTGELFF.

The J gene is TRBJ2-1, the V gene TRBV11-1; D not certain. This CDR3 region has 13 residues. V was trimmed by 1 base and J by 10 bases, leaving 11 bases between them. The germline V gene has CDR1 SGHAT and CDR2 FQDESV (reference sequence). The CDR3 nucleotides are TGTGCCAGCAGCTTAGTGGTCAATGCGGAGCAGTTCTTC. This encodes CASSLVVNAEQFF.

This chain uses TRBV19 with TRBJ1-2; D perhaps matches TRBD1 (6 bases). The V gene lost 7 bases and the J gene lost 6 bases, with 15 bases spanning the gap. This CDR3 is built from 13 residues. Germline CDR1 is LNHDA and CDR2 is SQIVND (reference sequence). In DNA form, the CDR3 reads TGTGCCAGTAAGATACAGGGTCCGGATGGCTACACCTTC. Amino acid sequence: CASKIQGPDGYTF.

The sample holds one count of this clone. The chain joins TRBV5-1 to TRBJ1-4, with 8 bases aligning to TRBD1. With V trimmed by 6 bases and J by 4 bases, 5 bases remained unmatched. The V gene's germline CDR1 is SGHRS and CDR2 YFSETQ. This CDR3 region has 14 residues. CDR3 loop: CASTRTGNNEKLFF. The CDR3 DNA follows: TGCGCCAGCACCCGGACAGGGAATAATGAAAAACTGTTTTTT.

This clone occurred a few times. J is TRBJ2-1 and V is TRBV7-7; D perhaps matches TRBD2 (5 bases). With 2 bases removed from V and 5 bases from J, the gap between germline ends came to 10 bases. Germline CDR1 reads SSHAT; CDR2 reads FNYEAQ (reference sequence). The CDR3 extends over 14 amino acids. The CDR3, as DNA: TGTGCCAGCAGCTTATCCGGGCGGGACAATGAGCAGTTCTTC. Encoded protein: CASSLSGRDNEQFF.

This clone was observed a few times. The chain combines TRBV12-3 or TRBV12-4 with TRBJ2-1; 9 nucleotides match TRBD2. CDR3 length: 13 residues. V trimming: 6 bases; J trimming: 9 bases; junction bases outside the gene matches: 6. The CDR3 sequence is CASSLLAGSEQFF. The CDR3 region has the DNA TGTGCCAGCAGCTTGCTAGCGGGAAGTGAGCAGTTCTTC.

The V call is TRBV5-1, the J call TRBJ2-5, with no clear D. Germline lookup yields CDR1 SGHRS and CDR2 YFSETQ. V gave up 0 bases and J gave up 0 bases, with 6 bases separating them. The CDR3 has 14 amino acids. The CDR3 loop is CASSLGVYQETQYF. CDR3 coding DNA: TGCGCCAGCAGCTTGGGAGTGTACCAAGAGACCCAGTACTTC. Full variable domain (remainder filled in from reference TRBV5-1 and TRBJ2-5): KAGVTQTPRYLIKTRGQQVTLSCSPISGHRSVSWYQQTPGQGLQFLFEYFSETQRNKGNFPGRFSGRQFSNSRSEMNVSTLELGDSALYLCASSLGVYQETQYFGPGTRLLVL.

V usage is TRBV18 and J usage is TRBJ1-2; no firm D call. The CDR3 contains 14 residues. V lost 2 bases and J lost 5, with 12 bases in between. Germline assignment: CDR1 KGHSH and CDR2 LQKENI. CDR3 amino acids: CASSPDGSVYGYTF. The DNA of the CDR3 is TGTGCCAGCTCACCAGACGGGTCGGTTTATGGCTACACCTTC.

This chain connects TRBV7-9 to TRBJ1-5, with D hard to call. Germline V lookup: CDR1 SEHNR, CDR2 FQNEAQ (reference sequence). The CDR3 has 14 amino acids. V lost 1 base and J 3 bases, leaving 7 bases between the germline ends. Here the CDR3 DNA reads TGTGCCAGCAGCTTAGGAGGGCACAATCAGCCCCAGCATTTT. Its translation: CASSLGGHNQPQHF.

This chain joins TRBV7-3 and TRBJ2-1; 11 positions match TRBD2. CDR3 size: 16 residues. V dropped 5 bases and J dropped 4; count of bases not matched to a gene: 7. Germline lookup yields CDR1 SGHTA and CDR2 FQGTGA. CDR3 sequence: CASSPLAGVGYNEQFF. The CDR3 region has the DNA TGTGCCAGCAGCCCACTAGCGGGAGTGGGTTACAATGAGCAGTTCTTC.

This clone was observed a single time. CDR3 nucleotide sequence: TGTGCCAGCAGCCTGCCGGGACTAGCGGGAGTTAGTGAGCAGTTCTTC. It codes for CASSLPGLAGVSEQFF. The J gene is TRBJ2-1, the V gene TRBV5-4, with 14 positions matching TRBD2. J lost 9 bases, V lost 4 bases, and 9 bases had no gene match. From germline, CDR1 is SGHNT and CDR2 YYREEE (reference sequence). This CDR3 has 16 amino acids.